The 20 T cell receptor beta chains below come from one sample, sequenced in a study of shared clonotypes between healthy human individuals. The assay was immunoSEQ multiplex PCR, and TCRdb's table has in-frame clones only and misses some. The repertoire holds some 530,000 clones, with approximately 81% as singletons. Sample: PBMCs. These receptor sequences come from a middle-aged woman in good health. Some clones in this sample may be carry-over from other donors' samples.

The CDR3 region is CASSQEQGAVNTEAFF. The CDR3 DNA sequence: TGTGCCAGCAGCCAAGAACAGGGGGCCGTTAACACTGAAGCTTTCTTT. The rearrangement uses TRBV4-2 and TRBJ1-1; 9 bases map to TRBD1. Germline V gives CDR1 LGHNA, CDR2 YNFKEQ. CDR3 size: 16 residues. The V segment lost 0 bases and the J segment 2 bases; nucleotides outside the gene matches: 4.

The chain links TRBV11-2 to TRBJ1-4, with 9 bases identical to TRBD1. Germline-derived CDR1 and CDR2 are SGHAT and FQNNGV. The junction had 9 bases not matched to a gene; V was cut back by 5 bases and J by 8 bases. The CDR3 consists of 15 residues. Here the CDR3 DNA reads TGTGCCAGCAGCCTTAGGACAGGGGTGTCCGAAAAACTGTTTTTT. Translated, it gives CASSLRTGVSEKLFF.

The chain combines TRBV9 with TRBJ2-7, with D maybe TRBD1 (6 bases). The CDR3 runs 13 residues. The ends were cut back, 3 bases at V and 5 bases at J, with 12 bases in the middle. Germline V lookup: CDR1 SGDLS, CDR2 YYNGEE. The CDR3 sequence: CASSGGLLNEQYF. The CDR3 bases are TGTGCCAGCAGCGGGGGGCTACTTAACGAGCAGTACTTC. The full variable domain, completed using reference TRBV9 and TRBJ2-7, is DSGVTQTPKHLITATGQRVTLRCSPRSGDLSVYWYQQSLDQGLQFLIQYYNGEERAKGNILERFSAQQFPDLHSELNLSSLELGDSALYFCASSGGLLNEQYFGPGTRLTVT.

This clone was seen only once. J is TRBJ2-7 and V is TRBV5-3, with D hard to call. TRBV5-3 falls under the ORF class, with uncertain function. With 0 bases removed from V and 0 bases from J, the gap between germline ends came to 10 bases. The CDR3 is 15 amino acids. The CDR3 DNA reads as TGTGCCAGAAGCTTGGCCGGTTGCAGCTCCTACGAGCAGTACTTC. This codes for CARSLAGCSSYEQYF.

The CDR3 DNA reads as TGTGCCAGCACCACCCTCATCAGGACGGAGAACACCGGGGAGCTGTTTTTT. Its protein is CASTTLIRTENTGELFF. The chain recombines TRBV27 with TRBJ2-2; D unresolved. This CDR3 is 17 amino acids long. The V end was cut by 7 bases, the J end by 1 base, with 19 bases between. Per germline, CDR1 MNHEY and CDR2 SMNVEV (reference sequence).

V and J are TRBV10-1 and TRBJ2-7, with 8 positions matching TRBD1. From germline, CDR1 is WNHNN and CDR2 SYGVQD (reference sequence). This CDR3 region has 13 residues. Trimming cost V 5 bases and J 3 bases; bases outside gene matches: 3. CDR3 DNA sequence: TGCGCCAGCAGTAAGGGACAGGACTACGAGCAGTACTTC. This translates into CASSKGQDYEQYF.

The J gene is TRBJ2-3, the V gene TRBV5-1; 9 bases align to TRBD2. The CDR3 runs 18 residues. With V trimmed by 1 base and J by 6 bases, 15 bases remained unmatched. Per germline, CDR1 SGHRS and CDR2 YFSETQ. Here the CDR3 DNA reads TGCGCCAGCAGCTTGAGAGCGGGAGGAGTGGGTGTGCTTGATACGCAGTATTTT. This encodes CASSLRAGGVGVLDTQYF.

As to this clone: The sample holds other DNA sequences that translate to the same CDR3. J is TRBJ2-5 and V is TRBV27; D remains ambiguous. CDR3 size: 12 residues. From germline, CDR1 is MNHEY and CDR2 SMNVEV (reference sequence). V dropped 0 bases and J dropped 5 bases, with 4 bases sitting between them. In DNA, the CDR3 is TGTGCCAGCAGTTTATCAGGGGAGACCCAGTACTTC. Translating gives CASSLSGETQYF.

The table lists this clone with a few counts. Only one base separates this from a far larger clonotype, so it likely reflects a read error. The chain is built from TRBV6-1 and TRBJ1-1, with D maybe TRBD1 (5 bases). The V gene's germline CDR1 is MNHNS and CDR2 SASEGT. The CDR3 contains 13 residues. The ends were cut back, 6 bases at V and 4 bases at J, with 12 bases in the middle. The CDR3 loop is CASRDTGCTEAFF. CDR3 in DNA: TGTGCCAGCAGGGACACGGGATGCACTGAAGCTTTCTTT.

The chain couples TRBV7-9 to TRBJ2-1, with 13 nucleotides matching TRBD2. The CDR3 is 16 residues long. Germline V gene sequence: CDR1 SEHNR, CDR2 FQNEAQ (reference sequence). V shed 4 bases and J 12 bases; nucleotides not matched to a gene: 12. Here the CDR3 DNA reads TGTGCCAGCAGCTCGTATTGGACTAGCGGGAGCAGGGCGCAGTTCTTC. This codes for CASSSYWTSGSRAQFF.

The gene calls are TRBV5-1 and TRBJ2-1; no clear D gene. CDR3 length equals 17 residues. Germline V CDR1 and CDR2: SGHRS, YFSETQ. V was trimmed by 0 bases and J by 0 bases, leaving 13 bases between them. The DNA of the CDR3 is TGCGCCAGCAGCTTGGATAGACTGAGCCCCTCCTACAATGAGCAGTTCTTC. Its protein is CASSLDRLSPSYNEQFF.

This rearrangement joins TRBV5-7 to TRBJ2-2; TRBD2 agrees at 13 bases. TRBV5-7 is treated as an ORF (open reading frame) with a function not yet certain. The CDR3 loop spans 17 amino acids. Trimming removed 4 bases from V and 6 bases from J; junction bases left unmatched: 9. CDR3 loop: CASSRGLAGFESGELFF. For the CDR3, the DNA is TGTGCCAGCAGCAGGGGACTAGCGGGATTTGAGTCCGGGGAGCTGTTTTTT.

The chain recombines TRBV9 with TRBJ2-7, with a weak D call TRBD2 (5 bases). CDR1 is SGDLS and CDR2 is YYNGEE in the germline V gene. Deletions cut 0 bases from V and 0 bases from J, with 10 bases between. The CDR3 sequence is 15 residues long. CDR3 sequence (DNA): TGTGCCAGCAGCGTAGAAAGCGGACTCTCCTACGAGCAGTACTTC. It is translated as CASSVESGLSYEQYF.

The chain is built from TRBV7-3 and TRBJ2-1; tentatively, D is TRBD2 (5 bases). The germline V and J ends were trimmed by 5 bases and 9 bases, with 17 bases remaining between them. This CDR3 is built from 14 residues. Germline loops: CDR1 SGHTA, CDR2 FQGTGA. The chain's CDR3 is CASSRGGARSEQFF. The CDR3 DNA sequence: TGTGCCAGCAGCAGAGGAGGTGCGCGTAGTGAGCAGTTCTTC.

The V and J genes are TRBV18 and TRBJ2-4; D unclear. Trimming took off 2 bases at V and 2 bases at J, with 10 bases between the two ends. The CDR3 has 15 residues. The germline CDR1 and CDR2 sequences are KGHSH and LQKENI. CDR3 region: CASSPNSPPKNIQYF. Written as DNA, the CDR3 is TGTGCCAGCTCACCAAACTCCCCTCCCAAAAACATTCAGTACTTC. The full variable domain, its missing parts supplied by reference TRBV18 and TRBJ2-4, is NAGVMQNPRHLVRRRGQEARLRCSPMKGHSHVYWYRQLPEEGLKFMVYLQKENIIDESGMPKERFSAEFPKEGPSILRIQQVVRGDSAAYFCASSPNSPPKNIQYFGAGTRLSVL.

The chain recombines TRBV4-1 with TRBJ2-4; D is possibly TRBD1 or TRBD2 (5 bases each). The germline V gene has CDR1 MGHRA and CDR2 YSYEKL. The V end was cut by 1 base, the J end by 2 bases, with 12 bases between. The CDR3 has 16 residues. In nucleotides, the CDR3 is TGCGCCAGCAGCCAAGGACCCGGGGCCACCAAAAACATTCAGTACTTC. The encoded protein is CASSQGPGATKNIQYF.

This chain connects TRBV18 to TRBJ2-1; D is possibly TRBD1 (5 bases). From germline, CDR1 is KGHSH and CDR2 LQKENI. V was shortened by 4 bases and J by 15 bases, with 19 bases between the two germline ends. CDR3 length: 13 amino acids. The CDR3 loop reads CASSRTRASFPFF. The CDR3, as DNA: TGTGCCAGCTCACGGACCAGGGCTAGTTTTCCGTTCTTC. The whole variable domain, remainder taken from reference TRBV18 and TRBJ2-1, is NAGVMQNPRHLVRRRGQEARLRCSPMKGHSHVYWYRQLPEEGLKFMVYLQKENIIDESGMPKERFSAEFPKEGPSILRIQQVVRGDSAAYFCASSRTRASFPFFGPGTRLTVL.

To note about this clone: A read error likely explains this, since a far larger clone differs by one base. This sequence joins TRBV7-9 and TRBJ1-5, with a possible D match to TRBD1 (5 bases). The length of the CDR3 is 14 residues. Trimming cost V 5 bases and J 6 bases, with 14 bases left between them. CDR1 SEHNR and CDR2 FQNEAQ come from the germline V gene (reference sequence). CDR3 DNA sequence: TGTGCCAGCAGCCCGGGGGATGGCAGTCAGCCCCAGCATTTT. Translated: CASSPGDGSQPQHF.

A note on this clone: The same CDR3 can be traced to other DNA sequences in this sample. The chain employs TRBV30 and TRBJ1-3; D uncertain. Germline CDR1 is GTSNPN and CDR2 is SVGIG (reference sequence). V was cut by 0 bases and J by 1 base, with 4 bases left in between. The CDR3 is made up of 13 amino acids. The CDR3 protein is CAWSVGSGNTIYF. The CDR3 DNA reads TGTGCCTGGAGTGTAGGGTCTGGAAACACCATATATTTT.

This clone turned up a few times. The V gene is TRBV5-1, the J gene TRBJ1-2; 7 bases line up with TRBD1. This CDR3 has 15 residues. Germline trimming cut 3 bases from V and 3 bases from J; bases unmatched to any gene: 8. Germline V gene sequence: CDR1 SGHRS, CDR2 YFSETQ. This CDR3 reads CASSWGQSTDYGYTF. CDR3 nucleotides: TGCGCCAGCAGCTGGGGACAGTCGACGGACTATGGCTACACCTTC.